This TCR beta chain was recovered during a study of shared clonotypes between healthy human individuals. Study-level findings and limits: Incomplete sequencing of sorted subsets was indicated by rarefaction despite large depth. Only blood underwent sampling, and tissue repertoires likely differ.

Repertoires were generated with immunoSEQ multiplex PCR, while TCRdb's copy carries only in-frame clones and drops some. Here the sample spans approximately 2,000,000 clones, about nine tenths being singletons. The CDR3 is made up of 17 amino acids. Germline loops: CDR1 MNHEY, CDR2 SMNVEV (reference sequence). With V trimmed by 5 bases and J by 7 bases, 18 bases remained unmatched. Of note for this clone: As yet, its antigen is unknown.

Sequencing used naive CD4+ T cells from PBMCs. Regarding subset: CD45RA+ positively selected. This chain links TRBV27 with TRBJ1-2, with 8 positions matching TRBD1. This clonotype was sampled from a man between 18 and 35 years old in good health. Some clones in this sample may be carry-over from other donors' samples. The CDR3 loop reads CASSPIGTGGRGGGYTF. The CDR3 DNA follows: TGTGCCAGCAGTCCGATCGGGACAGGAGGAAGGGGTGGTGGCTACACCTTC.